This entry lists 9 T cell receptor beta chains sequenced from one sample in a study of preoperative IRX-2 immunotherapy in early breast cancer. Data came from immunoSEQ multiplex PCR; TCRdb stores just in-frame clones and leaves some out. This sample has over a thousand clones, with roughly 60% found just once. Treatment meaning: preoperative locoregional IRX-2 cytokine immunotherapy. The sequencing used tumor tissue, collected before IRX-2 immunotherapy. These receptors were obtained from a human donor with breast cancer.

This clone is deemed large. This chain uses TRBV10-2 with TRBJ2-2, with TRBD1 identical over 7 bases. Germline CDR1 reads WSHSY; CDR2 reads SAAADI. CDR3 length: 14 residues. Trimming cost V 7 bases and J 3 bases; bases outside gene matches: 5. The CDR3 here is CASTMTGYTGELFF. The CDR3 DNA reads TGCGCCAGCACCATGACAGGGTACACCGGGGAGCTGTTTTTT.

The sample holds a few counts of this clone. The CDR3, as DNA: TGTGCCAGTTCCGGGGCAGCTAATGAAAAACTGTTTTTT. Translated, it gives CASSGAANEKLFF. The gene calls are TRBV19 and TRBJ1-4, with D tentatively TRBD1 (5 bases). In germline, CDR1 is LNHDA, CDR2 SQIVND (reference sequence). V lost 8 bases to trimming and J lost 3 bases, with 10 bases between them. This CDR3 has 13 residues.

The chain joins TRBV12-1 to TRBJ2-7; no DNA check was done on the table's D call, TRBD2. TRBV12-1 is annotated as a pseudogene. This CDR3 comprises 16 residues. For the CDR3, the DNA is TGTGCCAGCAGCTCAAAACTAGCGGGGGACCTGTACGAGCAGTACGTC. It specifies CASSSKLAGDLYEQYV.

As DNA, the CDR3 is TGTGCCAGCAGCCACAGGGGGCGCGGTATCCGGGCTGAAGCTTTCTTT. It encodes CASSHRGRGIRAEAFF. This rearrangement joins TRBV7-5 to TRBJ1-1; the table's D call TRBD1 went unverified against the DNA. TRBV7-5 is classified as a pseudogene. This CDR3 is 16 amino acids long.

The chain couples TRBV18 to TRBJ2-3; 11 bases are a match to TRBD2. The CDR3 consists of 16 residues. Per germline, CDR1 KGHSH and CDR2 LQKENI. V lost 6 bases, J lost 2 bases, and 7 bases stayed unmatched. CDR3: CASSPWTSGHTDTQYF. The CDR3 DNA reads TGTGCCAGCTCCCCCTGGACTAGCGGGCACACAGATACGCAGTATTTT.

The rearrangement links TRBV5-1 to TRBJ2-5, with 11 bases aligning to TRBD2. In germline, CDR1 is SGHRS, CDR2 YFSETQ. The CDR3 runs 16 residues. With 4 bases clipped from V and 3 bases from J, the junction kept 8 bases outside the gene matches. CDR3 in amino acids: CASSQKPGLAEETQYF. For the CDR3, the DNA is TGCGCCAGCAGCCAAAAGCCGGGACTAGCGGAAGAGACCCAGTACTTC.

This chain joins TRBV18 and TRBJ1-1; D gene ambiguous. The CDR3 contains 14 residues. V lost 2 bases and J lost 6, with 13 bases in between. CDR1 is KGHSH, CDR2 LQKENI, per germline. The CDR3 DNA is TGTGCCAGCTCACCATCCTTTGAGAGGGCTGAAGCTTTCTTT. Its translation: CASSPSFERAEAFF.

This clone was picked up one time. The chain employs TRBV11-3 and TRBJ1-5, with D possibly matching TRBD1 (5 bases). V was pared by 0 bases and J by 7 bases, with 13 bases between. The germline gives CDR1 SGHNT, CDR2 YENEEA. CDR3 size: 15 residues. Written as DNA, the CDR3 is TGTGCCAGCAGCTTAGAGGGGGTAAGGGGCCAGCCCCAGCATTTT. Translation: CASSLEGVRGQPQHF.

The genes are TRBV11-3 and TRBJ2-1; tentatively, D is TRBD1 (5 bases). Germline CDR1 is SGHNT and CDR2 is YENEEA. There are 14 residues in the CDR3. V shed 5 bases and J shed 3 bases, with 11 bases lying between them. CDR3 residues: CASSDSGYYNEQFF. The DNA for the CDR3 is TGTGCCAGCAGCGACTCAGGGTACTACAATGAGCAGTTCTTC.